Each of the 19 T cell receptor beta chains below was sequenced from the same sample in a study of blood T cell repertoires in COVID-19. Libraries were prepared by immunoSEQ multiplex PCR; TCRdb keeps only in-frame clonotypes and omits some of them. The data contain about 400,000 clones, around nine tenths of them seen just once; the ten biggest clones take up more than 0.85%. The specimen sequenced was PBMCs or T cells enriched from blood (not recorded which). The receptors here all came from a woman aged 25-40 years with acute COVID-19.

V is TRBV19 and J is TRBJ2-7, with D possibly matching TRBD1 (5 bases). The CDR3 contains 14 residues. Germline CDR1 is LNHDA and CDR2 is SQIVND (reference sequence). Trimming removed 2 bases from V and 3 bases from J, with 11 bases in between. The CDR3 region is CASSIRQGFYEQYF. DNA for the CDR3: TGTGCCAGTAGTATAAGGCAGGGCTTCTACGAGCAGTACTTC.

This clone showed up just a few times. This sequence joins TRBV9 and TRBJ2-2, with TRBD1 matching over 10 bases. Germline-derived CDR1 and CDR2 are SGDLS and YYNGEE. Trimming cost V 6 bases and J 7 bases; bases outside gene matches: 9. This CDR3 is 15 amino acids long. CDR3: CASTLRQGADGELFF. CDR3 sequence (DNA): TGTGCCAGCACGTTGAGACAGGGGGCGGACGGGGAGCTGTTTTTT.

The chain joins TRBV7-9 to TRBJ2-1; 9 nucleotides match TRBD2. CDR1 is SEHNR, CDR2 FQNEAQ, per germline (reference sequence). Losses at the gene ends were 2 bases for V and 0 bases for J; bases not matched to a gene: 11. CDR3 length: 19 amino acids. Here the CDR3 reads CASSLRRGGPPSSYNEQFF. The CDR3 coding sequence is TGTGCCAGCAGCTTACGGCGGGGGGGCCCGCCCAGCTCCTACAATGAGCAGTTCTTC.

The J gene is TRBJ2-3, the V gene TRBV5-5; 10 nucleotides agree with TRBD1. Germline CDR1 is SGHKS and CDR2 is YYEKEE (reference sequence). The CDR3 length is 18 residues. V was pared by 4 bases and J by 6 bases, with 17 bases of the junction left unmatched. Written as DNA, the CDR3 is TGTGCCAGCAGCCGGACCATGACCGGGACAGGGGAGGGGGATACGCAGTATTTT. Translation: CASSRTMTGTGEGDTQYF.

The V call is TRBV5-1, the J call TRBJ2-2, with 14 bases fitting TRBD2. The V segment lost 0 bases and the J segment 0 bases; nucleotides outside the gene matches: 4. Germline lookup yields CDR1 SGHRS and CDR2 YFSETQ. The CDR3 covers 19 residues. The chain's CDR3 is CASSLAGLAGGANTGELFF. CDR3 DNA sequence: TGCGCCAGCAGCTTGGCAGGACTAGCGGGGGGCGCGAACACCGGGGAGCTGTTTTTT.

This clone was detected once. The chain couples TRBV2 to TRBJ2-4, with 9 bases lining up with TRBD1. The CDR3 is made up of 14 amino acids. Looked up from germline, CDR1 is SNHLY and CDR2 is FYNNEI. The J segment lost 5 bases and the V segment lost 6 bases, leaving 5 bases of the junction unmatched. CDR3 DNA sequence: TGTGCCAGCAGCGAACAGGGGGCCGAAAACATTCAGTACTTC. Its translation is CASSEQGAENIQYF.

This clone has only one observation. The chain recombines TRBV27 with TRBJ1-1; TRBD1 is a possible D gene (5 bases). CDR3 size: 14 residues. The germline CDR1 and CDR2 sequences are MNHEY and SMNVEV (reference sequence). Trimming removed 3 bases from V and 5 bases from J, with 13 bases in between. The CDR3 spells CASSLKGTWTEAFF. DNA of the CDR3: TGTGCCAGCAGTTTGAAGGGGACTTGGACTGAAGCTTTCTTT.

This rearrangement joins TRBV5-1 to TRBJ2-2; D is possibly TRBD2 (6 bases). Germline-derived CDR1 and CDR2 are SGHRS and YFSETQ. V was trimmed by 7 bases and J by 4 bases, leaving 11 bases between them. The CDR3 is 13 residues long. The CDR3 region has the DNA TGCGCCAGCTTCCCGCGGGGCACCGGGGAGCTGTTTTTT. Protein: CASFPRGTGELFF. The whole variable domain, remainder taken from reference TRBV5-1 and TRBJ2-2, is KAGVTQTPRYLIKTRGQQVTLSCSPISGHRSVSWYQQTPGQGLQFLFEYFSETQRNKGNFPGRFSGRQFSNSRSEMNVSTLELGDSALYLCASFPRGTGELFFGEGSRLTVL.

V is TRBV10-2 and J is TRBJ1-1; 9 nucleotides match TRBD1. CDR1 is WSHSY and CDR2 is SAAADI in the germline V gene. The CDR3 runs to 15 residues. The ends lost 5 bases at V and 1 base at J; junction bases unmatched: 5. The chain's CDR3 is CASSSRDRENTEAFF. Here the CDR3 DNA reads TGCGCCAGCAGTAGCCGGGACAGGGAGAACACTGAAGCTTTCTTT.

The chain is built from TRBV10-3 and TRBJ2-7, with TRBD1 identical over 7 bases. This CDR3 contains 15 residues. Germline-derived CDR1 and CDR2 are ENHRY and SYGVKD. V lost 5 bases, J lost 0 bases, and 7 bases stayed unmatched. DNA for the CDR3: TGTGCCATCAGTAGAACCGGGACAGCCTCCTACGAGCAGTACTTC. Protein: CAISRTGTASYEQYF.

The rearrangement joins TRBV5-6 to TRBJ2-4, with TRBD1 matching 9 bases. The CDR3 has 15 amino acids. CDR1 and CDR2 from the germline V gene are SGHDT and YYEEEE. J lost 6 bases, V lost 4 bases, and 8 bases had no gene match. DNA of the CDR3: TGTGCCAGCAGCCCGGGACAGGGCCCCCCAAACATTCAGTACTTC. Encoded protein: CASSPGQGPPNIQYF. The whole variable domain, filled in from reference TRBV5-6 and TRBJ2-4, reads DAGVTQSPTHLIKTRGQQVTLRCSPKSGHDTVSWYQQALGQGPQFIFQYYEEEERQRGNFPDRFSGHQFPNYSSELNVNALLLGDSALYLCASSPGQGPPNIQYFGAGTRLSVL.

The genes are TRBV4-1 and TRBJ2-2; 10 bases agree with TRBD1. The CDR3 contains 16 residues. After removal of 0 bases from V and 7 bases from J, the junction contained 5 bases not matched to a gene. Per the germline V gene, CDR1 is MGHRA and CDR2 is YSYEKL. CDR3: CASSQEGTGAFGELFF. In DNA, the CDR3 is TGCGCCAGCAGCCAAGAAGGGACAGGGGCTTTCGGGGAGCTGTTTTTT.

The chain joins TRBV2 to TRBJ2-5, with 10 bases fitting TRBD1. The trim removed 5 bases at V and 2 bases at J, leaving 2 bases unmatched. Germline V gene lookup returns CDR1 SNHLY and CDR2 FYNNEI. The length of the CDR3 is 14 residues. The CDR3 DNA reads TGTGCCAGCAGTCGGGACAGGGGACAAGAGACCCAGTACTTC. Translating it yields CASSRDRGQETQYF.

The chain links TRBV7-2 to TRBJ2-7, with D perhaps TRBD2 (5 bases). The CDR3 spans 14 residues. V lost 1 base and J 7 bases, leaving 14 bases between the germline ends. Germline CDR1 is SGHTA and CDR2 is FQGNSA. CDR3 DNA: TGTGCCAGCAGCTTAGTCGGTCCTCCGGGAGAGCAGTACTTC. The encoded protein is CASSLVGPPGEQYF. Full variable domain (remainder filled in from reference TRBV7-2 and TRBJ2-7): GAGVSQSPSNKVTEKGKDVELRCDPISGHTALYWYRQSLGQGLEFLIYFQGNSAPDKSGLPSDRFSAERTGGSVSTLTIQRTQQEDSAVYLCASSLVGPPGEQYFGPGTRLTVT.

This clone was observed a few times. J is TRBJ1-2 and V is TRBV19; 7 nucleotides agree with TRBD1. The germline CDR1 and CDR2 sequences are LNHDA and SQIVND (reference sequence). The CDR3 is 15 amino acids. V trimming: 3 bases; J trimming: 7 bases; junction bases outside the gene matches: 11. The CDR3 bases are TGTGCCAGTAGTATTACGAACAGGGGAATCGGTGGCTACACCTTC. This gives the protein CASSITNRGIGGYTF.

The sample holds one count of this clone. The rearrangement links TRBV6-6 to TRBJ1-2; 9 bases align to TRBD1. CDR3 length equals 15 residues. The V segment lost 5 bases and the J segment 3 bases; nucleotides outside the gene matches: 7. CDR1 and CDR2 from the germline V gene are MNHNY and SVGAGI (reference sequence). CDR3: CASSEDRGYDYGYTF. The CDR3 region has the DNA TGTGCCAGCAGTGAGGACAGGGGCTATGACTATGGCTACACCTTC.

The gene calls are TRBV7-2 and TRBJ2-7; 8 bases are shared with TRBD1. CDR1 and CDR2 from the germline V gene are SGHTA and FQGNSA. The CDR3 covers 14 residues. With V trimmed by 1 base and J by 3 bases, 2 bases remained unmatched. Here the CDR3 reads CASSLEGQGYEQYF. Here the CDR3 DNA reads TGTGCCAGCAGCTTAGAAGGACAGGGCTACGAGCAGTACTTC.

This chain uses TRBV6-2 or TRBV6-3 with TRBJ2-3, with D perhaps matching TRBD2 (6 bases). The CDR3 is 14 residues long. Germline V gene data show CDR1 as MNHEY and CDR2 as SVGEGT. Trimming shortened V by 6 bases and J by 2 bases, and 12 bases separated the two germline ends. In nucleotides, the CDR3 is TGTGCCAGCAGCAAGGAGGGTTACACAGATACGCAGTATTTT. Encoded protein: CASSKEGYTDTQYF.

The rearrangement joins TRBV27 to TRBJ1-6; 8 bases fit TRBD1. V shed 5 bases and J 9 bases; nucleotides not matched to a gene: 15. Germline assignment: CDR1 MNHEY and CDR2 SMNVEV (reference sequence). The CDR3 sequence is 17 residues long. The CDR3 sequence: CASSASGTGHVSSPLHF. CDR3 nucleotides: TGTGCCAGCAGTGCCTCCGGGACAGGCCATGTGAGTTCACCCCTCCACTTT.